This T cell receptor beta chain was observed in a study of PD-1 blockade in classical Hodgkin lymphoma (TCRdb year 2020). Some background on the complete study: Nivolumab dosing was 3 mg/kg intravenously every 2 weeks, continuing until either disease progression or unacceptable toxicity. The study used TCR beta sequencing and CyTOF to define a peripheral blood immune signature of response to PD-1 blockade in classical Hodgkin lymphoma. Study-wide findings and limitations: Lower diversity was observed in patients in whom nivolumab was started less than 1 year after ASCT, and these patients were excluded from later analyses so that confounding by immune reconstitution would be avoided. A significant rise by C4D1 was seen in CD4+ but not CD8+ TCR diversity (p=0.0027 vs p=0.16), with the rise being most apparent in complete responders (p=0.02). The study was limited to a single clinical trial cohort, and causes of repertoire differences, possibly disease activity or prior therapy, remained undefined. Baseline TCR diversity was reported as lower in newly diagnosed patients than in healthy donors, and lower still in relapsed/refractory patients. Trial patients with a complete response had baseline diversity similar to that of newly diagnosed patients, while partial responders and progressors had significantly lower diversity.

The Qiagen DNeasy kit was used to extract genomic DNA from unsorted PBMCs and from the negatively selected CD4+ and CD8+ fractions. TCR beta CDR3 regions were subjected to amplification by immunoSEQ multiplex PCR with primers that anneal to V and J segments. A synthetic immune receptor repertoire was used to minimize amplification bias, and remaining bias was computationally removed after sequencing. The source study handled its data this way. Custom Python scripts were used to quantify repertoire diversity as the Shannon entropy index. Unsorted, CD4+ and CD8+ repertoires were analyzed separately, except for combined analyses in which CD4+ and CD8+ sequences were merged in silico. Clonal expansion was defined as a frequency increase of at least 2-fold after treatment compared with C1D1, and clones undetected at baseline were assigned a pseudocount of 0.5. Clones with 0 or 1 copy at C1D1 were defined as singleton clones, while clones with 2 or more copies were defined as non-singleton clones. Clones expanded in unsorted samples were labelled as CD4+, CD8+ or unknown by matching protein sequences in sorted samples from the same patient. Wilcoxon tests were applied to paired samples to test diversity changes from C1D1 to C4D1. TCRdb retrieved this table from immuneACCESS and kept in-frame rearrangements only. Not all clones are present; in checked studies, unresolved V genes account for under half, and no reason is known for the remainder. V and J calls and clone size are copied from that table; D and trimming were computed from the DNA. This sample is represented by 30,000 to 35,000 clones; around nine tenths of them were singletons. Around 0.21% of the sample is in the top ten clones.

The label giving this sample's time point can be read as: cycle 1 day 1 (C1D1), immediately before nivolumab initiation. Every trial patient had relapsed following autologous stem cell transplantation, and prior brentuximab vedotin exposure was what differed among cohorts A, B and C. A Miltenyi CD4+ T cell isolation kit was used for magnetic negative selection to purify CD4+ T cells from thawed PBMCs. The trial cohort included some 53 patients with relapsed/refractory classical Hodgkin lymphoma, and each patient had a best overall response of complete response, partial response or progressive disease. In the multi-cohort phase II CheckMate 205 trial, trial patients received single-agent nivolumab. An independent review committee assessed best overall response by applying the 2007 International Working Group response criteria. PBMCs from the trial were collected at three points: immediately before nivolumab initiation (C1D1), and during therapy at cycle 2 day 1 and cycle 4 day 1. Peripheral blood was collected in 8 mL Vacutainer Cell Preparation Tubes, from which PBMCs were isolated by centrifugation and then cryopreserved. Purified CD4+ and CD8+ fractions were prepared only for cases where an additional PBMC sample was available. Magnetically labelled cells were depleted on LS columns in a quadroMACS separator, and the flow-through was collected as the purified fraction.

Trimmed from V: 5 bases; trimmed from J: 5 bases; junction bases lacking a gene match: 8. From cysteine to phenylalanine, the CDR3 is 14 amino acids long. Solely the CDR3 DNA is kept, with 42 bases framed from the first base. The germline V gene specifies MNHEY as CDR1 and SVGAGI as CDR2. A remark on this clone: Its antigen specificity is not known. No clone much larger than this one lies a single base away; base qualities are absent.

The material sequenced was CD4+ T cells from blood, taken at baseline. The TCR sequence derives from a human donor with classical Hodgkin lymphoma. The sequence links TRBV6-5 to TRBJ1-2; the junction holds 7 bases that match TRBD1. The CDR3 has the sequence CASSPTGQAYGYTF. At the DNA level, the sequence is TGTGCCAGCAGTCCAACCGGACAGGCTTATGGCTACACCTTC.